This T cell receptor beta chain derives from a study of blood T cell repertoires in COVID-19. Across the study: COVID-19 samples, acute and convalescent, were from the United States, Italy and Spain. From T cells, B-cell-depleted T cells, or PBMCs came the material, which was cDNA or gDNA.

Germline assignment: CDR1 MNHEY and CDR2 SVGAGI. CDR3 length: 14 amino acids. Unmatched junction bases numbered 3, after V lost 4 bases and J lost 9 bases. Per the original methods: Reference gene primer amplification gave estimated nucleated cell counts. Produced via immunoSEQ multiplex PCR; TCRdb's table is partial and in-frame only. That table furnishes V, J and clone size, whereas the DNA furnished D and trimming. The sample comprises 300,000 to 350,000 clones, around 82% of which are singletons, and under 3% rests with the top ten. This clone was picked up a small number of times. The chain is built from TRBV6-5 and TRBJ2-1, with 13 bases fitting TRBD2. Sequencing was carried out using peripheral blood. This receptor was identified in a man younger than 40 with active or convalescent COVID-19. The CDR3 DNA is TGTGCCAGCAGTTCCGGACTAGCGGGAGTTGAGCAGTTCTTC. Encoded protein: CASSSGLAGVEQFF.